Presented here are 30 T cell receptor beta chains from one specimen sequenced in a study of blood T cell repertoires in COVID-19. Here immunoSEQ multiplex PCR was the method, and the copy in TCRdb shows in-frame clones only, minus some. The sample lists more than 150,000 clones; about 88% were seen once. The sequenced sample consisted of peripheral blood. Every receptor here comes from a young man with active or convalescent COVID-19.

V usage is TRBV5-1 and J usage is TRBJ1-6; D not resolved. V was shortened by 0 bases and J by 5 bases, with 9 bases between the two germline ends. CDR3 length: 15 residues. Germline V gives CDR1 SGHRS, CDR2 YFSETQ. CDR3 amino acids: CASSLETADNSPLHF. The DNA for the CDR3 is TGCGCCAGCAGCTTGGAAACAGCAGATAATTCACCCCTCCACTTT.

CDR3 residues: CASSVTGDNQPQHF. The CDR3 nucleotides read TGTGCCAGCAGCGTCACGGGGGACAATCAGCCCCAGCATTTT. V usage is TRBV9 and J usage is TRBJ1-5; D might be TRBD1 (5 bases). V lost 2 bases to trimming and J lost 3 bases, with 9 bases between them. This CDR3 has 14 amino acids. Germline V gives CDR1 SGDLS, CDR2 YYNGEE.

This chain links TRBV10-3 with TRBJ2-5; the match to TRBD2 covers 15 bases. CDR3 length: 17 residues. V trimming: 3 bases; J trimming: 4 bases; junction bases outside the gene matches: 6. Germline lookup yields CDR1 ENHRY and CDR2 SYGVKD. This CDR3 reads CAISDPGLAGGRETQYF. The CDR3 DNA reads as TGTGCCATCAGTGATCCCGGACTAGCGGGGGGGCGAGAGACCCAGTACTTC.

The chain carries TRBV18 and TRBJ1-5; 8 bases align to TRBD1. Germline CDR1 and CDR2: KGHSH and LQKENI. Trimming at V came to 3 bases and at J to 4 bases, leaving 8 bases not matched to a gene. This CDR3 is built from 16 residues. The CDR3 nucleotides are TGTGCCAGCTCACCCTCCGGACAGGGCCAAAATCAGCCCCAGCATTTT. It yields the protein CASSPSGQGQNQPQHF.

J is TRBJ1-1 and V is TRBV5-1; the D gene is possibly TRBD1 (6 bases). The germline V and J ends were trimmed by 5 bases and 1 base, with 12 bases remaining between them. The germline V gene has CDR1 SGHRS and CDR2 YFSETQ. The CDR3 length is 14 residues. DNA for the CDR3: TGCGCCAGCAGTTGGGGGGGCCCGAACACTGAAGCTTTCTTT. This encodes CASSWGGPNTEAFF.

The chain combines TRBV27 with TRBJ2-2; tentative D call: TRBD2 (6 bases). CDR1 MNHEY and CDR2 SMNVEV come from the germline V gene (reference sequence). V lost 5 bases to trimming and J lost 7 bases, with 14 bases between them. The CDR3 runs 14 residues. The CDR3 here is CASSGGTAGGELFF. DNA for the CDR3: TGTGCCAGCAGTGGGGGGACGGCGGGCGGGGAGCTGTTTTTT.

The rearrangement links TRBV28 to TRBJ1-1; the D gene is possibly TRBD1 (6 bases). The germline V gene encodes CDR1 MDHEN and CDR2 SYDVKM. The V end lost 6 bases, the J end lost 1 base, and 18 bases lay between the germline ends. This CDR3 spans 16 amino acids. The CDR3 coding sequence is TGTGCCAGCAGCACCCGCCGGGGAGGGGGGAACACTGAAGCTTTCTTT. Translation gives CASSTRRGGGNTEAFF.

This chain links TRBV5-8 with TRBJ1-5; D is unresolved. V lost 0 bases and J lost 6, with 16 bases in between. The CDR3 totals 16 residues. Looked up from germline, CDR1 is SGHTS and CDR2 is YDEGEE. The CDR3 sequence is CASSLALGESGQPQHF. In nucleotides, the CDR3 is TGTGCCAGCAGCTTGGCCCTCGGGGAATCGGGTCAGCCCCAGCATTTT.

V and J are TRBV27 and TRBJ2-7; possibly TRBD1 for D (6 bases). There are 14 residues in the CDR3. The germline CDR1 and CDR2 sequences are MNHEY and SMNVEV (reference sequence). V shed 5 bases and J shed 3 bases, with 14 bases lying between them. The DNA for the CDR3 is TGTGCCAGCAGTCTAGGGGGACACCGCTACGAGCAGTACTTC. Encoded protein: CASSLGGHRYEQYF.

Here the CDR3 reads CASSPNRQGDYEQYV. The DNA of the CDR3 is TGCGCCAGCAGCCCAAACCGACAGGGGGACTACGAGCAGTACGTC. This chain joins TRBV5-1 and TRBJ2-7; 9 bases are shared with TRBD1. CDR1 is SGHRS, CDR2 YFSETQ, per germline. This CDR3 has 15 amino acids. The ends lost 4 bases at V and 3 bases at J; junction bases unmatched: 8.

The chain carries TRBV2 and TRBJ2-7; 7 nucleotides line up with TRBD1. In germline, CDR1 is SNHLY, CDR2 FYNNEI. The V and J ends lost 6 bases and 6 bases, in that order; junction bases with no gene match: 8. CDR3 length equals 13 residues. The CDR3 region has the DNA TGTGCCAGCAGCCTAGGGACAGCCCTCGAGCAGTACTTC. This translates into CASSLGTALEQYF. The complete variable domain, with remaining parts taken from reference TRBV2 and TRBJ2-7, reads EPEVTQTPSHQVTQMGQEVILRCVPISNHLYFYWYRQILGQKVEFLVSFYNNEISEKSEIFDDQFSVERPDGSNFTLKIRSTKLEDSAMYFCASSLGTALEQYFGPGTRLTVT.

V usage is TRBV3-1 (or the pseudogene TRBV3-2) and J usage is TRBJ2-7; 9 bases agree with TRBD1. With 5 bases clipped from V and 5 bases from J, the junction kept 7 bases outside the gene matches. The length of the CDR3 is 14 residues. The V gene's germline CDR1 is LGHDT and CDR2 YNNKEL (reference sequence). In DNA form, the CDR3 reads TGTGCCAGCAGCTCTGGACAGGGGACGGACGAGCAGTACTTC. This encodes CASSSGQGTDEQYF.

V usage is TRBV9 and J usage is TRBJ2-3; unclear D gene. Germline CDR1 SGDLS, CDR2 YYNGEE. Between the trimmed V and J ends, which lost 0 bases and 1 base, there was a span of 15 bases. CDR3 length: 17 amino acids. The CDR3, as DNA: TGTGCCAGCAGCGTAGGGCTAACTCGCGGAGGCACAGATACGCAGTATTTT. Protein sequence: CASSVGLTRGGTDTQYF.

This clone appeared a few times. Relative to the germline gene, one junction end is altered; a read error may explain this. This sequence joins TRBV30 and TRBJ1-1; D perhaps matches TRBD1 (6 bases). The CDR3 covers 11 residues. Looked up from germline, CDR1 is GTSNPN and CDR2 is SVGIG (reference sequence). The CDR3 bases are TGTGCCTGGGACAGGAACATTGAAGCTTTCTTT. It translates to CAWDRNIEAFF.

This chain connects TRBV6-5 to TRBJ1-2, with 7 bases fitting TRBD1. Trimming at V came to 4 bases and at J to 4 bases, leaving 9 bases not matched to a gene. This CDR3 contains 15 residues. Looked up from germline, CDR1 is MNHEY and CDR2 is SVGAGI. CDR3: CASSSSIGGGYGYTF. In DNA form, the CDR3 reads TGTGCCAGCAGTTCCTCGATAGGGGGCGGCTATGGCTACACCTTC.

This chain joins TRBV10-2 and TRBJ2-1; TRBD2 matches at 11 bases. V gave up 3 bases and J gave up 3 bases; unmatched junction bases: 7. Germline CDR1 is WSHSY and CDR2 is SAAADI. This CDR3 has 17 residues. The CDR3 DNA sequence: TGCGCCAGCAGTGAAGACACTAGCGGGGGATACTACAATGAGCAGTTCTTC. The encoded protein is CASSEDTSGGYYNEQFF.

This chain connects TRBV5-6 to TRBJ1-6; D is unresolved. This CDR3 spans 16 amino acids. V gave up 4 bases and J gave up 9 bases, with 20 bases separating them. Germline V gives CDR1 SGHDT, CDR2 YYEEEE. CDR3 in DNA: TGTGCCAGCAGCCCTGTGCCGAACATATCTGGTTCACCCCTCCACTTT. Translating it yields CASSPVPNISGSPLHF. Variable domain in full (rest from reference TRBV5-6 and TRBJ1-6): DAGVTQSPTHLIKTRGQQVTLRCSPKSGHDTVSWYQQALGQGPQFIFQYYEEEERQRGNFPDRFSGHQFPNYSSELNVNALLLGDSALYLCASSPVPNISGSPLHFGNGTRLTVT.

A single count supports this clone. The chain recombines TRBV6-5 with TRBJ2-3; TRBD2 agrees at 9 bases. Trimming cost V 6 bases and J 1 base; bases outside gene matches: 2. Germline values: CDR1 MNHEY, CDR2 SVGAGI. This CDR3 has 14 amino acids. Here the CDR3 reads CASSRTSGTDTQYF. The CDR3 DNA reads TGTGCCAGCAGCCGGACTAGCGGCACAGATACGCAGTATTTT.

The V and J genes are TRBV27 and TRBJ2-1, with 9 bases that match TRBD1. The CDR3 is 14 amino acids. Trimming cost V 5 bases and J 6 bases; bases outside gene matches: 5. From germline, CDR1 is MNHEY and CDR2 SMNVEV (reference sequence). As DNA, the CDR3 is TGTGCCAGCAGTACGGACAGGGGAGGCAATGAGCAGTTCTTC. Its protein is CASSTDRGGNEQFF.

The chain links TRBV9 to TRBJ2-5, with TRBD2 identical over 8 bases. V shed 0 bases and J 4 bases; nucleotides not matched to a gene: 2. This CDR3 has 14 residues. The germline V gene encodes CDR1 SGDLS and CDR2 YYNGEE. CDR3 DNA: TGTGCCAGCAGCGTAGGCGGGGGGCCAGAGACCCAGTACTTC. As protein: CASSVGGGPETQYF. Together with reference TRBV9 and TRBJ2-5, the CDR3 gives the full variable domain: DSGVTQTPKHLITATGQRVTLRCSPRSGDLSVYWYQQSLDQGLQFLIQYYNGEERAKGNILERFSAQQFPDLHSELNLSSLELGDSALYFCASSVGGGPETQYFGPGTRLLVL.

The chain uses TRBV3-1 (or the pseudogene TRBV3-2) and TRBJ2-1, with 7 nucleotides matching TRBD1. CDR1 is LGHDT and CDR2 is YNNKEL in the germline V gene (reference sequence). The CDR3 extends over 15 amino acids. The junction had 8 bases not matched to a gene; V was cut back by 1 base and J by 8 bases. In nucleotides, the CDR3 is TGTGCCAGCAGCCAAGTATTGTACAGGGGCGATGAGCAGTTCTTC. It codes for CASSQVLYRGDEQFF.

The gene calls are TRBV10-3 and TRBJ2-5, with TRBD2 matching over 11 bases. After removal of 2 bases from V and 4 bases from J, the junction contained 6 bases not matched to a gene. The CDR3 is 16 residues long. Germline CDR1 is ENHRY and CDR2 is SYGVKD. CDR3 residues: CAISEGSGGAGETQYF. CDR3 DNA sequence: TGTGCCATCAGTGAGGGTAGCGGGGGGGCGGGAGAGACCCAGTACTTC.

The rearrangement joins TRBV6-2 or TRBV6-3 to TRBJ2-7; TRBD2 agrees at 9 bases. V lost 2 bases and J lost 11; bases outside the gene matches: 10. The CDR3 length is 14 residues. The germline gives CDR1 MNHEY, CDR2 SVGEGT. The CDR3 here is CASSYGLAGTSEYF. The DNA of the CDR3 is TGTGCCAGCAGTTACGGCCTAGCGGGAACGTCGGAGTACTTC.

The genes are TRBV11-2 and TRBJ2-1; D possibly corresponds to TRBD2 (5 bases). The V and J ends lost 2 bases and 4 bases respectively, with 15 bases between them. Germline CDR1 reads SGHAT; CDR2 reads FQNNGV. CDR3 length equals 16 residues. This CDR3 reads CASSLLSGVKYNEQFF. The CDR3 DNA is TGTGCCAGCAGCTTACTGTCCGGGGTCAAATACAATGAGCAGTTCTTC.

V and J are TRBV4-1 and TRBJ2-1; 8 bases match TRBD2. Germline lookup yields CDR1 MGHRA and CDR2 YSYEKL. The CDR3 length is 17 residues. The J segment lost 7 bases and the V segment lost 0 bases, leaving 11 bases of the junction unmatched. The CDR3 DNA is TGCGCCAGCAGCCAAGAGGCAGGCGGGGGGTCGACTAATGAGCAGTTCTTC. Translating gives CASSQEAGGGSTNEQFF.

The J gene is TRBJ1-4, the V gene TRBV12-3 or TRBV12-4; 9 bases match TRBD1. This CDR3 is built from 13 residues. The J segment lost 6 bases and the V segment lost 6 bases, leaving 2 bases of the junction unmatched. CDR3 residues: CASRRTGDEKLFF. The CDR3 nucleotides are TGTGCCAGCAGGCGGACAGGGGATGAAAAACTGTTTTTT.

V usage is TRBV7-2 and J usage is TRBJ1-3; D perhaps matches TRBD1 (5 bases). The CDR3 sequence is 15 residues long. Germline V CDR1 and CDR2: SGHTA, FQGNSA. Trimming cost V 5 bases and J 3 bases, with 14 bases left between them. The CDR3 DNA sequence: TGTGCCAGCAGCGTCCTCGGGGGAGGTGGAAACACCATATATTTT. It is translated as CASSVLGGGGNTIYF.

This CDR3 is CASSIEGGLETGELFF. As DNA, the CDR3 is TGTGCCAGTAGTATAGAGGGGGGATTGGAAACCGGGGAGCTGTTTTTT. V and J are TRBV19 and TRBJ2-2; weak D call: TRBD2 (6 bases). V was cut by 0 bases and J by 5 bases, with 13 bases left in between. This CDR3 has 16 amino acids. Germline CDR1 LNHDA, CDR2 SQIVND (reference sequence).

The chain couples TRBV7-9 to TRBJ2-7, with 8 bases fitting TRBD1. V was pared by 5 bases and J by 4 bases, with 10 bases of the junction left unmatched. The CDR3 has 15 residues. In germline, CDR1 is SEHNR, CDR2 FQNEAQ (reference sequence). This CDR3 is CASSPLRQGIYEQYF. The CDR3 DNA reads TGTGCCAGCAGCCCCCTCCGACAGGGGATTTACGAGCAGTACTTC.

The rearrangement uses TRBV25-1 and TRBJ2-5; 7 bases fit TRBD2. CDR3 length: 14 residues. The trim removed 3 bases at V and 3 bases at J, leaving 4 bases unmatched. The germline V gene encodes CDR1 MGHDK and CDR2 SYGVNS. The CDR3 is CASSEASGKETQYF. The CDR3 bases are TGTGCCAGCAGTGAGGCTAGCGGAAAAGAGACCCAGTACTTC.